The T cell receptor beta chain described here comes from a study of T cell repertoires in cytomegalovirus infection. Study context: Public TCR beta signature analysis indicated the presence of both CMV infection and matching HLA type. General study results and limits: Based on cumulative public TCR beta family frequency, carriers of CMV plus the relevant HLA were identified.

In the case of this clonotype: Its cognate antigen is unknown.

TCRdb used MiXCR to reprocess the reads, holding one entry per CDR3 protein. The table records roughly 500,000 distinct CDR3 sequences, 16% of them present only once. The sequenced material came from CD8+ T cells from PBMCs. This TCR was sampled from a human donor in good health (CMV status not recorded). Some clones in this sample may be carry-over from other donors' samples.

The chain's CDR3 is CASSPLLGRALGYTF. The CDR3 bases are TGTGCCAGCAGCCCCCTTTTGGGCCGAGCTCTTGGCTACACCTTC. The chain recombines TRBV27 with TRBJ1-2; D gene uncertain. This CDR3 comprises 15 residues. Trimming stripped 6 bases from V and 7 bases from J, with 21 bases between. From germline, CDR1 is MNHEY and CDR2 SMNVEV (reference sequence).